This T cell receptor beta chain was sequenced for a study of TIL therapy for anti-PD-1-resistant metastatic lung cancer. Study-level information: Half of patients were current or former smokers. Study-wide results and limits: This highly selected cohort may not generalize to typical lung cancer patients.

Trimming removed 11 bases from V and 0 bases from J, with 17 bases in between. CDR3 size: 15 residues. Germline loops: CDR1 SEHNR, CDR2 FQNEAQ (reference sequence). Comment on this clone: Its antigen is still unknown.

The immunoSEQ assay was v3. The assay was immunoSEQ multiplex PCR, and TCRdb's table has in-frame clones only and misses some. The table lists tens of thousands of clones, approximately 70% of them singletons. Stated time point: pre-treatment sample, taken before nivolumab and TIL therapy. The chain employs TRBV7-9 and TRBJ1-3; TRBD1 is a possible D gene (5 bases). The sequence was collected from a person aged 25 to 79 with non-small cell lung cancer. The sample was blood, taken at baseline. In DNA, the CDR3 is TGTGCCGTCATGGGGGACCCCTTCTCTGGAAACACCATATATTTT. This translates into CAVMGDPFSGNTIYF.